The sample holds many counts of the clone carrying this T cell receptor beta chain. The antigen is unknown. Deletions cut 1 base from V and 10 bases from J, with 5 bases between. The V gene's germline CDR1 is LGHDT and CDR2 YNNKEL (reference sequence). This CDR3 has 11 amino acids. These data are taken from a study of identical twins. Broader study findings: In zero-insertion analyses, partial confounding could arise from invariant MAIT and iNKT cells. Without tracking the same donors, conclusions rested on cross-sectional statistical analysis.

TCRdb reprocessed the 5' RACE reads via MiXCR and lists one record per CDR3 protein. The table lists hundreds of thousands of distinct CDR3 sequences, about 7% of them singletons. This sample was also put to use in a study of yellow fever vaccine responses in identical twins.

This chain connects TRBV3-1 to TRBJ2-1; D unresolved. This clonotype was obtained from a woman aged 18-29 years in good health. Sequenced sample: PBMCs. CDR3 DNA: TGTGCCAGCAGCCAAGGGTTGGAGCAGTTCTTC. Its protein product is CASSQGLEQFF.